The 19 T cell receptor beta chains listed next were all sequenced from one sample in a study of blood T cells in healthy people across ages. Using a J-beta primer mix together with a sample-barcoded 5' primer, a second PCR was run for roughly 7 to 12 cycles. MiXCR, applied by TCRdb to the 5' RACE reads, yields one record per CDR3 protein. The repertoire holds under 800,000 distinct CDR3 sequences, with 20% to 25% as singletons. Sequencing was carried out using blood. Receptors were obtained from a man aged 65-85 years in good health.

This clonotype was counted only a few times. The chain has TRBV29-1 and TRBJ1-3; perhaps TRBD1 as D (6 bases). V was pared by 1 base and J by 4 bases, with 8 bases between. This CDR3 has 13 residues. CDR1 SQVTM and CDR2 ANQGSEA come from the germline V gene. The CDR3: CSVEGDNGNTIYF. The CDR3, as DNA: TGCAGCGTTGAAGGGGACAACGGAAACACCATATATTTT.

This clonotype occurred once. This chain uses TRBV4-1 with TRBJ1-2; D remains ambiguous. V lost 1 base and J 3 bases, leaving 6 bases between the germline ends. This CDR3 spans 13 amino acids. Germline V gene data show CDR1 as MGHRA and CDR2 as YSYEKL. CDR3 bases: TGCGCCAGCAGCCAAGTCGACTACTATGGCTACACCTTC. It encodes CASSQVDYYGYTF.

The V gene is TRBV12-3 or TRBV12-4, the J gene TRBJ1-1; a weak D match, TRBD1 (5 bases). Trimming left V 1 base short and J 11 bases short, with 17 bases between. This CDR3 contains 14 residues. The CDR3 sequence: CASSLGWAGMWAFF. CDR3 DNA: TGTGCCAGCAGTTTAGGGTGGGCAGGGATGTGGGCTTTCTTT.

The V gene is TRBV3-1, the J gene TRBJ1-3, with TRBD1 matching over 9 bases. Germline CDR1 LGHDT, CDR2 YNNKEL (reference sequence). CDR3 length equals 15 residues. V shed 4 bases, J shed 3 bases, and the junction held 4 bases outside the gene matches. CDR3 nucleotide sequence: TGTGCCAGCAGCCCAGGACAGGGGAATGGAAACACCATATATTTT. It codes for CASSPGQGNGNTIYF. Variable domain in full (rest from reference TRBV3-1 and TRBJ1-3): DTAVSQTPKYLVTQMGNDKSIKCEQNLGHDTMYWYKQDSKKFLKIMFSYNNKELIINETVPNRFSPKSPDKAHLNLHINSLELGDSAVYFCASSPGQGNGNTIYFGEGSWLTVV.

This clonotype was detected a few times. This sequence joins TRBV6-5 and TRBJ2-5, with D perhaps matching TRBD1 (6 bases). V lost 10 bases, J lost 4 bases, and 16 bases lay in between. This CDR3 is 13 amino acids long. Germline values: CDR1 MNHEY, CDR2 SVGAGI. In nucleotides, the CDR3 is TGTGCCATTCGCCGGGACATGGGAGAGACCCAGTACTTC. Its translation: CAIRRDMGETQYF.

This clonotype turned up a few times. The rearrangement links TRBV28 to TRBJ2-5; D not certain. The J call is uncertain, as TRBJ2-1 better fits the DNA end. CDR1 MDHEN and CDR2 SYDVKM come from the germline V gene. This CDR3 contains 15 residues. For the CDR3, the DNA is TGTGCCAGCAGTTTGAATAGGAGAATAAACAATGAGCAGTTCTTC. Protein: CASSLNRRINNEQFF.

This clonotype was recorded many times. V is TRBV10-3 and J is TRBJ2-7; TRBD2 aligns across 11 bases. The germline V gene encodes CDR1 ENHRY and CDR2 SYGVKD. This CDR3 has 15 amino acids. V shed 2 bases, J shed 5 bases, and the junction held 5 bases outside the gene matches. The CDR3, as DNA: TGTGCCATCAGTGAGGGGACTAGCGGAACACACGAGCAGTACTTC. This gives the protein CAISEGTSGTHEQYF.

This clonotype was counted many times. This chain links TRBV20-1 with TRBJ1-5; maybe TRBD1 (6 bases). From germline, CDR1 is DFQATT and CDR2 SNEGSKA (reference sequence). The CDR3 has 15 amino acids. V was cut by 0 bases and J by 5 bases, with 14 bases left in between. CDR3 DNA sequence: TGCAGTGCTAGAGATGGCGGGGGGGGCGATCAGCCCCAGCATTTT. Translated: CSARDGGGGDQPQHF.

The CDR3 coding sequence is TGTGCCAGCAGCCGGACAGCGTATAATTCACCCCTCCACTTT. Its translation: CASSRTAYNSPLHF. This chain joins TRBV12-3 or TRBV12-4 and TRBJ1-6; D possibly corresponds to TRBD1 (6 bases). The CDR3 has 14 residues. V lost 6 bases and J lost 4, with 10 bases in between.

V and J are TRBV11-1 and TRBJ2-3; 13 nucleotides match TRBD2. This CDR3 has 21 amino acids. Looked up from germline, CDR1 is SGHAT and CDR2 is FQDESV (reference sequence). The J segment lost 2 bases and the V segment lost 4 bases, leaving 18 bases of the junction unmatched. The CDR3 DNA reads as TGTGCCAGCAGCTCTACGATAACTAGCGGGAGGGCCCAGAGCCTCACAGATACGCAGTATTTT. It specifies CASSSTITSGRAQSLTDTQYF.

This clonotype was detected only once. The chain links TRBV24-1 to TRBJ2-5; D may be TRBD2 (5 bases). The V end was cut by 5 bases, the J end by 11 bases, with 20 bases between. The CDR3 is 14 residues long. CDR1 and CDR2 from the germline V gene are KGHDR and SFDVKD. The CDR3 protein is CATSGRGVENEQYF. In DNA form, the CDR3 reads TGTGCCACCAGTGGTCGGGGTGTGGAGAATGAGCAGTACTTC.

This clonotype was counted a few times. The V call is TRBV20-1, the J call TRBJ1-2; unclear D gene. V lost 0 bases, J lost 3 bases, and 11 bases lay in between. Germline V gives CDR1 DFQATT, CDR2 SNEGSKA (reference sequence). The CDR3 has 14 residues. CDR3 region: CSARDGRRDYGYTF. The CDR3 region has the DNA TGCAGTGCTAGAGATGGTAGACGAGACTATGGCTACACCTTC.

This clonotype showed up many times. This rearrangement joins TRBV12-2 to TRBJ2-5. TRBV12-2 is flagged as a pseudogene. CDR3 size: 14 residues. The CDR3 region has the DNA TGTGCAAGTCGCTTAGTGGGGTCCCAAGAGACCCAGTACTTC. Translated: CASRLVGSQETQYF.

As to this clonotype: An end of the junction differs from the germline gene, which may be a read error. This chain links TRBV7-9 with TRBJ2-5; no reliable D call. CDR3 length equals 14 residues. The germline gives CDR1 SEHNR, CDR2 FQNEAQ (reference sequence). The CDR3 bases are TGCGCCAGCAGCTTAGTGGAGATCAAGGAGACCCAGTACTTC. Translated: CASSLVEIKETQYF.

The sample holds many counts of this clonotype. The chain joins TRBV6-6 to TRBJ2-5, with D tentatively TRBD1 (6 bases). With 6 bases removed from V and 2 bases from J, the gap between germline ends came to 19 bases. There are 16 residues in the CDR3. CDR1 and CDR2 from the germline V gene are MNHNY and SVGAGI (reference sequence). The CDR3 here is CASRTSGAKGQETQYF. The CDR3 DNA reads TGTGCCAGCAGGACCTCAGGGGCGAAAGGGCAAGAGACCCAGTACTTC.

CDR3 amino acids: CASSPDRAFEQYF. The CDR3 region has the DNA TGTGCCAGCTCGCCGGACAGGGCCTTCGAGCAGTACTTC. The chain carries TRBV2 and TRBJ2-5, with 8 bases that match TRBD1. The DNA end is a closer match to TRBJ2-7, so the J assignment may be wrong. There are 13 residues in the CDR3. The germline CDR1 and CDR2 sequences are SNHLY and FYNNEI.

The chain joins TRBV20-1 to TRBJ2-1; D is perhaps TRBD1 (5 bases). The length of the CDR3 is 14 residues. The ends were cut back, 6 bases at V and 3 bases at J, with 15 bases in the middle. Germline V CDR1 and CDR2: DFQATT, SNEGSKA (reference sequence). In DNA form, the CDR3 reads TGCAGTGCCTGGGGCGAGTTAGACTACAATGAGCAGTTCTTC. It specifies CSAWGELDYNEQFF.

The gene calls are TRBV9 and TRBJ2-1, with D perhaps TRBD1 (5 bases). Germline CDR1 and CDR2: SGDLS and YYNGEE. The germline V and J ends were trimmed by 0 bases and 2 bases, with 9 bases remaining between them. The length of the CDR3 is 15 residues. Written as DNA, the CDR3 is TGTGCCAGCAGCGTAGGCAGGGATGCCTACAATGAGCAGTTCTTC. Encoded protein: CASSVGRDAYNEQFF.

CDR3 sequence reads: CASSDERGRRGEQFF. The CDR3 DNA is TGTGCCAGCAGTGACGAGCGCGGGAGGAGAGGTGAGCAGTTCTTC. The rearrangement uses TRBV2 and TRBJ2-5; 8 bases match TRBD2. The end of the DNA fits TRBJ2-1 better, so the J call may be wrong. CDR3 size: 15 residues. In germline, CDR1 is SNHLY, CDR2 FYNNEI.